The source of this T cell receptor beta chain is a study of read filtering for tumor transcriptome and immune sequencing. As for the study in general: Revised staging placed eight or nine patients in R-ISS I, 15 to 20 in II, more than 5 in III. Broader study findings: The CD138-negative fraction was mixed bone marrow immune cells, not pure T cells. Single-read clonotypes: about 82% of IR-seq clonotypes (roughly 3.2% of reads), 60% to 75% of RNA-seq clonotypes (roughly 49% of reads).

This clonotype was counted ten times or more. The antigen remains unidentified. Molecular barcoded adaptors covering alpha/delta and beta/gamma chains were used on approximately 400 ng RNA. Each CDR3 protein gets one entry after TCRdb re-called the reads with MiXCR. Among about 63,000 distinct CDR3 sequences listed, approximately 15% were seen once. Germline assignment: CDR1 SGHTA and CDR2 FQGTGA. The CDR3 extends over 16 amino acids. J lost 5 bases, V lost 5 bases, and 10 bases had no gene match. The clonotype was recovered from a donor at least 40 years old with multiple myeloma. The chain links TRBV7-3 to TRBJ1-1; 11 bases are a match to TRBD1. The material sequenced was a population of CD138-negative cells sorted from bone marrow. The CDR3 DNA reads TGTGCCAGCAGCCTAGATTCCGGACAGGGGGCAACTGAAGCTTTCTTT. Encoded protein: CASSLDSGQGATEAFF.